This T cell receptor beta chain was recorded in a study of response to subunit inactivated influenza vaccine. Study results and caveats: Each seasonal influenza vaccination recruits few new T cells, the authors suggested.

CDR1 is MNHEY and CDR2 is SVGAGI in the germline V gene. The CDR3 covers 17 residues. V was shortened by 3 bases and J by 4 bases, with 21 bases between the two germline ends. This clonotype was picked up a small number of times. Its target is not known. TCRdb passed the RT-PCR reads through MiXCR, listing each CDR3 protein once. Of hundreds of thousands of distinct CDR3 sequences in the sample, less than 20% were seen once. The V gene is TRBV6-5, the J gene TRBJ2-5; the D is unclear. This sequence was found in a man aged 50-59 years who received an inactivated influenza vaccine. Here the sequenced sample was PBMCs from blood, taken 12 days after vaccination. CDR3 nucleotides: TGTGCCAGCAGTTATCGAAGGACGGACGCCGTGGGAGAGACCCAGTACTTC. Its protein product is CASSYRRTDAVGETQYF.